The 30 T cell receptor beta chains below were found in one sample sequenced in a study of OX40 agonist ivuxolimab in advanced cancers. Here immunoSEQ multiplex PCR was the method, and the copy in TCRdb shows in-frame clones only, minus some. The profile shows roughly 140,000 clones, roughly 94% of them singletons. Here the sequenced sample was CD4+ or CD8+ T cells sorted from blood, taken in a trial of the OX40 agonist ivuxolimab. All receptors derive from an adult with an advanced solid tumor such as melanoma, head and neck, liver or kidney cancer.

On this clone itself: Additional DNA sequences in this sample encode the identical CDR3. The rearrangement links TRBV18 to TRBJ2-1, with D unclear. CDR3 length: 14 amino acids. Trimming stripped 3 bases from V and 4 bases from J, with 10 bases between. Germline V gene data show CDR1 as KGHSH and CDR2 as LQKENI. CDR3 in amino acids: CASSPPSPYNEQFF. The CDR3 DNA reads TGTGCCAGCTCACCTCCGTCGCCATACAATGAGCAGTTCTTC.

The rearrangement joins TRBV2 to TRBJ1-2; D not certain. The CDR3 consists of 11 residues. CDR1 SNHLY and CDR2 FYNNEI come from the germline V gene. V gave up 10 bases and J gave up 5 bases, with 11 bases separating them. CDR3 coding DNA: TGTGCCATAAAGCCTTTATATGGCTACACCTTC. Protein sequence: CAIKPLYGYTF.

This rearrangement joins TRBV6-5 to TRBJ1-1; D ambiguous. Between the trimmed V and J ends, which lost 2 bases and 3 bases, there was a span of 16 bases. There are 16 residues in the CDR3. Germline V gene data show CDR1 as MNHEY and CDR2 as SVGAGI. CDR3 amino acids: CASSYHGIKMYTEAFF. As DNA, the CDR3 is TGTGCCAGCAGTTACCACGGGATTAAGATGTACACTGAAGCTTTCTTT.

The V and J genes are TRBV19 and TRBJ2-3; perhaps D is TRBD1 or TRBD2 (6 bases each). From germline, CDR1 is LNHDA and CDR2 SQIVND (reference sequence). This CDR3 has 13 amino acids. The ends were cut back, 2 bases at V and 6 bases at J, with 9 bases in the middle. This CDR3 is CASSISGADTQYF. In nucleotides, the CDR3 is TGTGCCAGTAGTATATCGGGGGCCGATACGCAGTATTTT.

The chain employs TRBV27 and TRBJ2-7; 12 bases line up with TRBD1. The V and J ends lost 6 bases and 3 bases, in that order; junction bases with no gene match: 3. CDR3 length equals 14 residues. CDR1 and CDR2 from the germline V gene are MNHEY and SMNVEV (reference sequence). CDR3 in DNA: TGTGCCAGCAGAGGGACAGGGGGCTTCTACGAGCAGTACTTC. Encoded protein: CASRGTGGFYEQYF.

The chain combines TRBV2 with TRBJ2-5, with D tentatively TRBD1 (5 bases). Trimming cost V 5 bases and J 4 bases, with 11 bases left between them. Germline V gives CDR1 SNHLY, CDR2 FYNNEI. CDR3 length: 13 amino acids. The CDR3: CASSWQGRETQYF. The DNA for the CDR3 is TGTGCCAGCAGTTGGCAGGGTCGAGAGACCCAGTACTTC.

This rearrangement joins TRBV2 to TRBJ1-1; D not resolved. V gave up 4 bases and J gave up 3 bases, with 12 bases separating them. This CDR3 comprises 14 residues. Germline V gene data show CDR1 as SNHLY and CDR2 as FYNNEI. The DNA for the CDR3 is TGTGCCAGCAGTGGTTTACAGAGTGACACTGAAGCTTTCTTT. It is translated as CASSGLQSDTEAFF.

A remark on this clone: The sample carries other DNA sequences with the same CDR3. This chain connects TRBV29-1 to TRBJ2-3; TRBD2 is a possible D gene (5 bases). Germline CDR1 reads SQVTM; CDR2 reads ANQGSEA. Trimming took 6 bases from V and 2 from J, leaving 12 bases between them. The length of the CDR3 is 13 residues. CDR3: CSVSGGSTDTQYF. CDR3 coding DNA: TGCAGCGTGAGCGGCGGTTCCACAGATACGCAGTATTTT.

The J gene is TRBJ1-1, the V gene TRBV19; TRBD1 might be the D (5 bases). This CDR3 comprises 14 residues. Germline CDR1 is LNHDA and CDR2 is SQIVND (reference sequence). This CDR3 is CATSARQLNTEAFF. The CDR3 region has the DNA TGTGCAACTTCTGCCCGACAGCTGAACACTGAAGCTTTCTTT.

V gene TRBV11-2 combines with J gene TRBJ2-7, with 9 nucleotides matching TRBD1. The length of the CDR3 is 15 residues. Germline V gene lookup returns CDR1 SGHAT and CDR2 FQNNGV. The J segment lost 3 bases and the V segment lost 5 bases, leaving 8 bases of the junction unmatched. CDR3 in amino acids: CASSLLGTGIYEQYF. For the CDR3, the DNA is TGTGCCAGCAGCCTTCTGGGGACAGGGATCTACGAGCAGTACTTC.

The chain carries TRBV10-3 and TRBJ2-2; no definite D call. Germline CDR1 is ENHRY and CDR2 is SYGVKD. The CDR3 is 13 amino acids. V dropped 4 bases and J dropped 1 base, with 4 bases sitting between them. The chain's CDR3 is CAISVQNTGELFF. The CDR3, as DNA: TGTGCCATCAGTGTCCAGAACACCGGGGAGCTGTTTTTT.

V and J are TRBV27 and TRBJ1-4; a weak D match, TRBD1 (5 bases). Trimming took 4 bases from V and 7 from J, leaving 13 bases between them. The CDR3 has 14 amino acids. CDR1 is MNHEY, CDR2 SMNVEV, per germline (reference sequence). CDR3 DNA sequence: TGTGCCAGCAGTTGGGACCTAACGGGTGAAAAACTGTTTTTT. Translated, it gives CASSWDLTGEKLFF. The complete variable domain, with remaining parts taken from reference TRBV27 and TRBJ1-4, reads EAQVTQNPRYLITVTGKKLTVTCSQNMNHEYMSWYRQDPGLGLRQIYYSMNVEVTDKGDVPEGYKVSRKEKRNFPLILESPSPNQTSLYFCASSWDLTGEKLFFGSGTQLSVL.

The CDR3 DNA reads as TGTGCCAGCAGGATGACAGAGACCGTCTCTGAAGCTTTCTTT. Its translation: CASRMTETVSEAFF. The chain links TRBV2 to TRBJ1-1; tentatively, D is TRBD1 (5 bases). CDR1 and CDR2 (germline): SNHLY, FYNNEI. Trimming cost V 6 bases and J 6 bases, with 17 bases left between them. The CDR3 sequence is 14 residues long. The variable domain in full, with the rest retrieved from reference TRBV2 and TRBJ1-1, is EPEVTQTPSHQVTQMGQEVILRCVPISNHLYFYWYRQILGQKVEFLVSFYNNEISEKSEIFDDQFSVERPDGSNFTLKIRSTKLEDSAMYFCASRMTETVSEAFFGQGTRLTVV.

The rearrangement links TRBV18 to TRBJ2-7; 7 nucleotides line up with TRBD1. Germline CDR1 is KGHSH and CDR2 is LQKENI. The V gene end was trimmed by 0 bases and the J gene end by 3 bases; junction bases not matched to a gene: 8. This CDR3 spans 16 amino acids. The CDR3 sequence: CASSPPQGQNSYEQYF. The CDR3 coding sequence is TGTGCCAGCTCACCACCCCAGGGACAGAACAGCTACGAGCAGTACTTC. The full variable domain, with the rest looked up from reference TRBV18 and TRBJ2-7, is NAGVMQNPRHLVRRRGQEARLRCSPMKGHSHVYWYRQLPEEGLKFMVYLQKENIIDESGMPKERFSAEFPKEGPSILRIQQVVRGDSAAYFCASSPPQGQNSYEQYFGPGTRLTVT.

The chain uses TRBV19 and TRBJ2-5, with unresolved D. The germline V and J ends were trimmed by 5 bases and 5 bases, with 18 bases remaining between them. Germline CDR1 LNHDA, CDR2 SQIVND (reference sequence). The CDR3 is 15 residues long. The CDR3 region has the DNA TGTGCCAGTAGTGAGGTAGGGCGGATGGGGGAGACCCAGTACTTC. Translation gives CASSEVGRMGETQYF. Combining the CDR3 with reference TRBV19 and TRBJ2-5 gives the whole variable domain DGGITQSPKYLFRKEGQNVTLSCEQNLNHDAMYWYRQDPGQGLRLIYYSQIVNDFQKGDIAEGYSVSREKKESFPLTVTSAQKNPTAFYLCASSEVGRMGETQYFGPGTRLLVL.

This sequence joins TRBV11-2 and TRBJ2-3, with a possible D match to TRBD2 (6 bases). The CDR3 length is 16 residues. Germline V lookup: CDR1 SGHAT, CDR2 FQNNGV. V dropped 1 base and J dropped 3 bases, with 14 bases sitting between them. The CDR3 is CASSLGLASITDTQYF. Here the CDR3 DNA reads TGTGCCAGCAGCTTAGGGCTAGCGTCGATAACAGATACGCAGTATTTT. Supplemented by reference TRBV11-2 and TRBJ2-3, the full variable domain reads EAGVAQSPRYKIIEKRQSVAFWCNPISGHATLYWYQQILGQGPKLLIQFQNNGVVDDSQLPKDRFSAERLKGVDSTLKIQPAKLEDSAVYLCASSLGLASITDTQYFGPGTRLTVL.

Concerning this clone: At one boundary the junction diverges from the germline segment, which might be a read error. The rearrangement joins TRBV7-7 to TRBJ1-3; D is unresolved. Germline CDR1 and CDR2: SSHAT and FNYEAQ (reference sequence). This CDR3 region has 16 residues. CDR3 DNA: TGTGCTAGCAGCTTAGGACCCGACGCCTCTGGAAACACCATATATTTT. It codes for CASSLGPDASGNTIYF.

J is TRBJ1-1 and V is TRBV7-2; 9 nucleotides match TRBD1. The CDR3 runs to 16 residues. Trimming at V came to 4 bases and at J to 1 base, leaving 7 bases not matched to a gene. Germline-derived CDR1 and CDR2 are SGHTA and FQGNSA. CDR3 loop: CASSYGGDRANTEAFF. The CDR3 DNA is TGTGCCAGCAGCTACGGGGGGGACAGGGCGAACACTGAAGCTTTCTTT.

There are a few counts of this clone. The rearrangement links TRBV6-6 to TRBJ1-1; D is unclear. Looked up from germline, CDR1 is MNHNY and CDR2 is SVGAGI (reference sequence). The CDR3 covers 13 residues. V was trimmed by 7 bases and J by 4 bases, leaving 13 bases between them. In DNA, the CDR3 is TGTGCCAGCACAGTCTCGAGAGGCACTGAAGCTTTCTTT. Its protein product is CASTVSRGTEAFF.

The CDR3 sequence is CASSPVLGGQGLYGYTF. CDR3 DNA: TGTGCCAGCAGCCCCGTATTGGGGGGGCAGGGTCTCTATGGCTACACCTTC. V gene TRBV5-6 combines with J gene TRBJ1-2, with a tentative D call TRBD1 (6 bases). V dropped 4 bases and J dropped 4 bases, with 23 bases sitting between them. CDR1 is SGHDT, CDR2 YYEEEE, per germline. The CDR3 spans 17 residues. Full variable domain (outside the CDR3, taken from reference TRBV5-6 and TRBJ1-2): DAGVTQSPTHLIKTRGQQVTLRCSPKSGHDTVSWYQQALGQGPQFIFQYYEEEERQRGNFPDRFSGHQFPNYSSELNVNALLLGDSALYLCASSPVLGGQGLYGYTFGSGTRLTVV.

For this clone: The sample contains more than one DNA sequence encoding this CDR3. The rearrangement joins TRBV18 to TRBJ2-7; maybe TRBD1 (5 bases). This CDR3 region has 12 residues. V was trimmed by 6 bases and J by 6 bases, leaving 12 bases between them. From germline, CDR1 is KGHSH and CDR2 LQKENI. The CDR3 DNA reads as TGTGCCAGCTCTCTCAGGGCAACCGAGCAGTACTTC. It yields the protein CASSLRATEQYF.

The chain joins TRBV7-9 to TRBJ1-2, with a possible D match to TRBD1 (5 bases). Germline V gene sequence: CDR1 SEHNR, CDR2 FQNEAQ (reference sequence). The CDR3 has 17 amino acids. V was trimmed by 2 bases and J by 6 bases, leaving 22 bases between them. The CDR3 region is CASSLPGTYGGVNGYTF. The CDR3 DNA reads as TGTGCCAGCAGCTTACCGGGGACCTACGGAGGGGTGAATGGCTACACCTTC.

The chain has TRBV9 and TRBJ1-3; D gene unclear. There are 14 residues in the CDR3. The V end was cut by 0 bases, the J end by 5 bases, with 9 bases between. Germline V lookup: CDR1 SGDLS, CDR2 YYNGEE. The CDR3 spells CASSVEGGRNTIYF. CDR3 coding DNA: TGTGCCAGCAGCGTAGAGGGTGGGAGAAACACCATATATTTT.

The J gene is TRBJ2-3, the V gene TRBV6-5; D might be TRBD1 (6 bases). Trimming removed 2 bases at V and 3 bases at J, with 9 bases between. This CDR3 has 14 residues. The V gene's germline CDR1 is MNHEY and CDR2 SVGAGI. CDR3 in DNA: TGTGCCAGCAGTTACCGGACAGCGACAGATACGCAGTATTTT. The encoded protein is CASSYRTATDTQYF.

The chain is built from TRBV28 and TRBJ1-3; tentative D call: TRBD1 (5 bases). V lost 5 bases and J lost 0, with 8 bases in between. This CDR3 spans 14 amino acids. Per germline, CDR1 MDHEN and CDR2 SYDVKM. CDR3 region: CASSTTASGNTIYF. DNA of the CDR3: TGTGCCAGCAGTACGACAGCCTCTGGAAACACCATATATTTT.

The chain carries TRBV7-9 and TRBJ2-1; 8 positions agree with TRBD2. With V trimmed by 3 bases and J by 8 bases, 9 bases remained unmatched. This CDR3 has 15 amino acids. Germline lookup yields CDR1 SEHNR and CDR2 FQNEAQ (reference sequence). CDR3 coding DNA: TGTGCCAGCAGCTTCGGACTAGCCTCGCTCGATGAGCAGTTCTTC. Protein sequence: CASSFGLASLDEQFF.

The V and J genes are TRBV28 and TRBJ1-2, with D uncertain. The V gene lost 8 bases and the J gene lost 6 bases, with 16 bases spanning the gap. Germline CDR1 reads MDHEN; CDR2 reads SYDVKM. This CDR3 is 13 amino acids long. CDR3 in amino acids: CASRPGGRDGYTF. The CDR3 bases are TGTGCCAGCCGCCCCGGTGGGCGGGATGGCTACACCTTC.

The chain has TRBV6-5 and TRBJ2-1, with D uncertain. Germline values: CDR1 MNHEY, CDR2 SVGAGI. The CDR3 contains 14 residues. Trimming left V 0 bases short and J 3 bases short, with 6 bases between. CDR3 amino acids: CASSYSGYYNEQFF. In nucleotides, the CDR3 is TGTGCCAGCAGTTACTCAGGGTACTACAATGAGCAGTTCTTC.

The chain is built from TRBV7-2 and TRBJ1-2, with D unclear. The CDR3 is 12 residues long. V was clipped by 2 bases and J by 4 bases, with 5 bases between them. CDR1 SGHTA and CDR2 FQGNSA come from the germline V gene. The CDR3 reads CASSLQTYGYTF. The CDR3 nucleotides read TGTGCCAGCAGCTTACAGACCTATGGCTACACCTTC.

The chain couples TRBV15 to TRBJ2-7; 10 nucleotides agree with TRBD2. CDR1 LNHNV and CDR2 YYDKDF come from the germline V gene (reference sequence). Losses at the gene ends were 0 bases for V and 3 bases for J; bases not matched to a gene: 5. The CDR3 covers 16 residues. CDR3 DNA sequence: TGTGCCACCAGCAGAGATAAGCGGGGGGGCCTCTACGAGCAGTACTTC. It yields the protein CATSRDKRGGLYEQYF.